This T cell receptor beta chain was captured in a study of T-cell memory formation after mild COVID-19. Study-wide results and limits: Clones that shrank (day 15 to 85) were balanced CD4/CD8, whereas later expanders leaned CD4+. CM and EM subsets held most contracting CD4+ clones; EMRA held CD8+ ones.

The TCR alpha and TCR beta cDNA libraries, bearing sample barcodes and UMIs, were generated by 5'RACE using constant-segment primers. From the 5' RACE reads, TCRdb called clonotypes with MiXCR, one entry per CDR3 protein. The sample lists 140,000 to 150,000 distinct CDR3 sequences; 6% to 7% were seen once. This clonotype was recorded a few times. Its antigen is as yet unknown. V gave up 7 bases and J gave up 2 bases, with 26 bases separating them. This CDR3 region has 17 residues. Germline CDR1 reads SQVTM; CDR2 reads ANQGSEA. What was sequenced was PBMCs or a T cell subset sorted from them (not recorded which). This clonotype was obtained from an adult woman who had mild COVID-19 (a few samples of this study predate the infection). Cell type and time point are not known. The V and J genes are TRBV29-1 and TRBJ1-2, with a weak D call TRBD1 (6 bases). As DNA, the CDR3 is TGCAGCGCGTGGGGGCCACCGGACAGCCCCAAAAACTATGGCTACACCTTC. Protein sequence: CSAWGPPDSPKNYGYTF.